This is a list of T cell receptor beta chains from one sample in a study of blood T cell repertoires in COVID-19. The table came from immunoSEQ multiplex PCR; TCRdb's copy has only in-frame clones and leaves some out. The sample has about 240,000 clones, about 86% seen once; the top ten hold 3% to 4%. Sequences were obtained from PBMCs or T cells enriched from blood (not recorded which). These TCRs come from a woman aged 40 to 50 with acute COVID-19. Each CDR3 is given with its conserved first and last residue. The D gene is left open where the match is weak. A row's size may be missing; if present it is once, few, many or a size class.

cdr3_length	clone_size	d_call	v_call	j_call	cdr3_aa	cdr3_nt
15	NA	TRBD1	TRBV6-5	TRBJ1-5	CASSPGQGSRQPQHF	TGTGCCAGCAGTCCTGGACAGGGGTCAAGACAGCCCCAGCATTTT
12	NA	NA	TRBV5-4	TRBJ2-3	CASSLKGETQYF	TGTGCCAGCAGTCTAAAGGGAGAGACGCAGTATTTT
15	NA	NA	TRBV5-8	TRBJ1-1	CASSLGLGGGTEAFF	TGTGCTAGCAGCTTGGGTCTGGGAGGGGGTACTGAAGCTTTCTTT
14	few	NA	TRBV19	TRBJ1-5	CASSITDSNQPQHF	TGTGCCAGTAGTATCACAGATAGCAATCAGCCCCAGCATTTT
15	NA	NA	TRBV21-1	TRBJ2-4	CASSGRAGTKNIQYF	TGTGCCAGCAGCGGGAGGGCCGGGACCAAAAACATTCAGTACTTC
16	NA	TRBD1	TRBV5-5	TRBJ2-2	CASSLVGQGDTGELFF	TGTGCCAGCAGCTTGGTCGGACAGGGGGACACCGGGGAGCTGTTTTTT
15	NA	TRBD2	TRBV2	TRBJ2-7	CASSAPQGGAHEQYF	TGTGCCAGCAGTGCCCCCCAGGGAGGGGCCCACGAGCAGTACTTC
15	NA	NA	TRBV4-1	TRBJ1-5	CASSQDRGGLQPQHF	TGCGCCAGCAGCCAAGATAGGGGGGGCCTTCAGCCCCAGCATTTT
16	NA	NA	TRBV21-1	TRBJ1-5	CASSKVEDRSNQPQHF	TGTGCCAGCAGCAAAGTTGAGGACAGAAGCAATCAGCCCCAGCATTTT
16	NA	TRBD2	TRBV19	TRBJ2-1	CASMGGGEISYNEQFF	TGTGCCAGTATGGGGGGGGGTGAGATCTCCTACAATGAGCAGTTCTTC
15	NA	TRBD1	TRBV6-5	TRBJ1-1	CASSYTTGWITEAFF	TGTGCCAGCAGTTACACGACAGGGTGGATCACTGAAGCTTTCTTT
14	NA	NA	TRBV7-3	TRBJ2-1	CASSAGLNYNEQFF	TGTGCCAGCAGCGCTGGACTAAACTACAATGAGCAGTTCTTC
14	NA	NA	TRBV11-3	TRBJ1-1	CASSLGAANTEAFF	TGTGCCAGCAGCTTGGGGGCCGCGAACACTGAAGCTTTCTTT
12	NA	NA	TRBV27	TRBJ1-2	CASSSGGGGYTF	TGTGCCAGCAGTTCCGGGGGGGGTGGCTACACCTTC
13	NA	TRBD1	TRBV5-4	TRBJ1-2	CASSWTGIHGYTF	TGTGCCAGCAGCTGGACAGGGATCCATGGCTACACCTTC
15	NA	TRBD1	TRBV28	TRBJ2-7	CASRGTGQGIHEQYF	TGTGCCAGCAGAGGTACGGGACAGGGGATCCACGAGCAGTACTTC
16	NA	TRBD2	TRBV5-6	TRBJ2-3	CASSPSGTSGMHTQYF	TGTGCCAGCAGCCCGTCCGGGACTAGCGGGATGCATACGCAGTATTTT
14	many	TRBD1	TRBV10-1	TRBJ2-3	CASSEMKQGTTQYF	TGCGCCAGCAGTGAAATGAAACAGGGGACTACGCAGTATTTT
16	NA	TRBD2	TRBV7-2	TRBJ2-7	CASSPTSGSLSYEQYF	TGTGCCAGCAGCCCGACTAGCGGGAGCCTCTCCTACGAGCAGTACTTC
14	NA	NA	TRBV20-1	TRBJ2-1	CSASVWSSYNEQFF	TGCAGTGCTAGTGTGTGGAGCTCCTACAATGAGCAGTTCTTC
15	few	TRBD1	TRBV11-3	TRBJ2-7	CASSTTGTGAHEQYF	TGTGCCAGCAGCACAACCGGGACAGGGGCCCACGAGCAGTACTTC
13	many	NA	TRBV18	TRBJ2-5	CASSPDFQETQYF	TGTGCCAGCTCCCCGGACTTTCAAGAGACCCAGTACTTC
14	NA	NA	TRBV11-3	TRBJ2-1	CASSPGAGRNEQFF	TGTGCCAGCAGCCCTGGCGCGGGACGGAATGAGCAGTTCTTC
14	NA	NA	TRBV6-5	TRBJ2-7	CASIDDRINYEQYF	TGTGCCAGCATAGACGACAGGATAAACTACGAGCAGTACTTC
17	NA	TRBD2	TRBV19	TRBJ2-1	CASSAFLAGASYNEQFF	TGTGCCAGTAGTGCATTCTTAGCGGGAGCCTCCTACAATGAGCAGTTCTTC
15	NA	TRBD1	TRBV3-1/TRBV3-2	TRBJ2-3	CASRYTTGDGDTQYF	TGTGCCAGCAGGTATACGACAGGGGATGGAGATACGCAGTATTTT
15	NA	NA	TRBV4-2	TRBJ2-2	CASSHISSDTGELFF	TGTGCCAGCAGCCACATATCTAGCGACACCGGGGAGCTGTTTTTT
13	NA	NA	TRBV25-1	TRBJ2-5	CASTGIQQETQYF	TGTGCCAGCACAGGGATCCAACAAGAGACCCAGTACTTC
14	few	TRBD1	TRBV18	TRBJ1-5	CASSKDRDNQPQHF	TGTGCCAGCTCAAAAGACAGGGACAATCAGCCCCAGCATTTT
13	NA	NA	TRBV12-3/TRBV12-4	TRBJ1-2	CASSFGGAFGYTF	TGTGCCAGCAGTTTTGGGGGGGCTTTTGGCTACACCTTC
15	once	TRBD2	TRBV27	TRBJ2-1	CASSPGGLAVNEQFF	TGTGCCAGCAGCCCAGGAGGACTAGCAGTCAATGAGCAGTTCTTC
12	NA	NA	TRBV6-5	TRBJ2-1	CASSYGKREQFF	TGTGCCAGCAGTTACGGAAAGCGGGAGCAGTTCTTC
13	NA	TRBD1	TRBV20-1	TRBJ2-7	CSASSSGGYEQYF	TGCAGTGCTAGTTCATCAGGGGGCTACGAGCAGTACTTC
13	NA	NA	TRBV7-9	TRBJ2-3	CASSPRRADTQYF	TGTGCCAGCAGCCCCCGGAGAGCAGATACGCAGTATTTT
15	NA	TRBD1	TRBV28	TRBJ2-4	CASRGQGASKNIQYF	TGTGCCAGCCGAGGGCAGGGGGCTTCCAAAAACATTCAGTACTTC